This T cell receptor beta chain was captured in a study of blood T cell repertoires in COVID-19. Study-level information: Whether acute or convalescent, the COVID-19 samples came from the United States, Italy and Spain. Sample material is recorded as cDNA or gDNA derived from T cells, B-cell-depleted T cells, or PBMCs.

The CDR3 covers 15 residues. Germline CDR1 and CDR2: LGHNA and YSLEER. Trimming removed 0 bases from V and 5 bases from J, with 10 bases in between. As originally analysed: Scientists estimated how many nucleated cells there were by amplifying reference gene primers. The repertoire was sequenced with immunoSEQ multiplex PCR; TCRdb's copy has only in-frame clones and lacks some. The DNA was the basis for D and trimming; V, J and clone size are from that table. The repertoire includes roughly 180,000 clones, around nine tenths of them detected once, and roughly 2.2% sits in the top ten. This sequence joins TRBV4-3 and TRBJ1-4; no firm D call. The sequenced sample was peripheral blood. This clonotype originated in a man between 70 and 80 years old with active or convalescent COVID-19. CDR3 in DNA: TGCGCCAGCAGCCAAGATAAGAGGAGGAATGAAAAACTGTTTTTT. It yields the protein CASSQDKRRNEKLFF.